This entry concerns a single T cell receptor (beta chain). The target antigen is unknown. 60 Vbeta and 13 Jbeta primers were used in PCR. The assay was immunoSEQ multiplex PCR, and TCRdb's table has in-frame clones only and misses some. The table lists 40,000 or so clones, less than 85% of them singletons. This sample is drawn from a study of cytomegalovirus exposure and HLA in healthy donors. Study context: Earlier sequencing of 150 million to 200 million T cells yielded fewer than 140 million unique TCR beta sequences. Genotyping of more than 300 donors showed that around 85% belonged to the Caucasian-associated ancestry cluster.

With 1 base clipped from V and 4 bases from J, the junction kept 9 bases outside the gene matches. The CDR3 is made up of 17 amino acids. The germline CDR1 and CDR2 sequences are GTSNPN and SVGIG (reference sequence). Study-wide points: The HLA-A and HLA-B alleles of most subjects were reportedly predicted accurately from TCR beta sequences. Segments of the TCR beta V type were, in most cases, productive about 87% or about 30% of the time in an earlier analysis.

This receptor was taken from a woman aged 25-40 years in good health and CMV-seropositive. The sequenced sample consisted of PBMCs. V gene TRBV30 combines with J gene TRBJ2-1; 11 bases fit TRBD2. The CDR3 nucleotides are TGTGCCTGGAGTGGCCCTTCTAGCGGGAGGTTGTACAATGAGCAGTTCTTC. This translates into CAWSGPSSGRLYNEQFF.